The sequence of this T cell receptor beta chain was determined in a study of blood T cells in healthy people across ages. As regards this clonotype: Its matching antigen is unknown.

For the second PCR, which ran for about 6 to 11 cycles, a sample-barcoded 5' primer and a J-beta primer mix were used. Each cDNA was tagged by a template-switch adaptor containing 12 random nucleotides. TCRdb independently ran MiXCR on the 5' RACE reads; one entry per CDR3 protein. The sample includes roughly 1,500,000 distinct CDR3 sequences, 30% to 35% of them seen just once. Collection of about 9.4 milliliters of peripheral blood was performed for each donor. Study results and caveats: Older age coincided with a roughly linear decline in TCR beta diversity per million T cells.

This sequence originates from a woman aged 25 to 39 in good health. Material for sequencing was blood.

The CDR3 sequence is CSARETSGPYEQYF. As DNA, the CDR3 is TGCAGTGCTAGAGAGACTAGCGGACCCTACGAGCAGTACTTC. The chain is built from TRBV20-1 and TRBJ2-7; TRBD2 matches at 9 bases. The length of the CDR3 is 14 residues. Germline V lookup: CDR1 DFQATT, CDR2 SNEGSKA (reference sequence). V shed 0 bases and J 2 bases; nucleotides not matched to a gene: 2.